This TCR beta chain was profiled in a study of OX40 agonist ivuxolimab in advanced cancers. Study-level information: Ivuxolimab, an agonistic anti-OX40 (CD134) antibody, was given to patients. Three individuals attained partial responses, comprising one hepatocellular carcinoma case and two cutaneous melanoma cases.

Blood got drawn at baseline, again on cycle 4 day 1, and then on cycle 7 day 1. Germline-derived CDR1 and CDR2 are MNHNS and SASEGT. The CDR3 runs 14 residues. Trimming shortened V by 11 bases and J by 2 bases, and 19 bases separated the two germline ends. Sequencing was performed with immunoSEQ multiplex PCR; in TCRdb, only in-frame clones are kept and a portion is missing. The repertoire holds about 55,000 clones, around 80% seen once, with roughly 4.6% in the top ten. The sequences come from CD4+ or CD8+ T cells sorted from blood, collected in a trial of the OX40 agonist ivuxolimab. This clonotype was sampled from an adult with an advanced solid tumor such as melanoma, head and neck, liver or kidney cancer. This chain joins TRBV6-1 and TRBJ2-7; possible D gene TRBD2, 5 bases. This chain's CDR3 is CALGRDPGPYEQYF. The DNA of the CDR3 is TGTGCCCTGGGGAGAGATCCAGGTCCCTACGAGCAGTACTTC.